The 5 T cell receptor beta chains reported below all come from one sample, sequenced in a study of cytomegalovirus exposure and HLA in healthy donors. The PCR contained 60 Vbeta and 13 Jbeta primers. The repertoire was sequenced with immunoSEQ multiplex PCR; TCRdb's copy has only in-frame clones and lacks some. This sample yields around 120,000 clones, of which roughly 86% are seen a single time; roughly 2% belongs to the top ten. The specimen was PBMCs. The receptors come from a man younger than 35 in good health and CMV-seronegative.

The rearrangement uses TRBV7-2 and TRBJ1-2; 7 bases map to TRBD1. Germline V gene sequence: CDR1 SGHTA, CDR2 FQGNSA. Trimming took 2 bases from V and 4 from J; bases not matched to a gene: 7. This CDR3 is 15 amino acids long. The DNA for the CDR3 is TGTGCCAGCAGCTTAAACCCCCGGACAGGCTATGGCTACACCTTC. Translation gives CASSLNPRTGYGYTF. The whole variable domain, remainder taken from reference TRBV7-2 and TRBJ1-2, is GAGVSQSPSNKVTEKGKDVELRCDPISGHTALYWYRQSLGQGLEFLIYFQGNSAPDKSGLPSDRFSAERTGGSVSTLTIQRTQQEDSAVYLCASSLNPRTGYGYTFGSGTRLTVV.

The chain combines TRBV14 with TRBJ1-3; no clear D gene. Trimming removed 0 bases from V and 0 bases from J, with 9 bases in between. This CDR3 is 16 amino acids long. Germline CDR1 is SGHDN and CDR2 is FVKESK. This CDR3 is CASSQDLASSGNTIYF. The CDR3 region has the DNA TGTGCCAGCAGCCAAGATCTAGCAAGCTCTGGAAACACCATATATTTT.

About this clone: The junction shows a germline mismatch at one end, possibly a read error. The rearrangement links TRBV7-9 to TRBJ1-2; D is possibly TRBD1 (5 bases). The length of the CDR3 is 14 residues. Germline lookup yields CDR1 SEHNR and CDR2 FQNEAQ (reference sequence). The CDR3 sequence: CSSSLAGPVYGYTF. Here the CDR3 DNA reads TGTTCCAGCAGCCTAGCGGGGCCGGTTTATGGCTACACCTTC.

This clone was recorded at least ten times. CDR3 region: CASSPGTGGHSSYEQYF. For the CDR3, the DNA is TGTGCCAGCAGCCCTGGGACAGGGGGGCATTCTTCCTACGAGCAGTACTTC. The genes are TRBV7-3 and TRBJ2-7, with TRBD1 matching over 11 bases. CDR3 length: 17 amino acids. Germline V gene data show CDR1 as SGHTA and CDR2 as FQGTGA. Trimming took 5 bases from V and 1 from J; bases not matched to a gene: 10. Full variable domain (missing parts from reference TRBV7-3 and TRBJ2-7): GAGVSQTPSNKVTEKGKYVELRCDPISGHTALYWYRQSLGQGPEFLIYFQGTGAADDSGLPNDRFFAVRPEGSVSTLKIQRTERGDSAVYLCASSPGTGGHSSYEQYFGPGTRLTVT.

The chain carries TRBV18 and TRBJ1-1; D remains ambiguous. The V end was cut by 3 bases, the J end by 1 base, with 9 bases between. The CDR3 is 14 amino acids. The germline CDR1 and CDR2 sequences are KGHSH and LQKENI. The CDR3 sequence: CASSPRGTNTEAFF. Written as DNA, the CDR3 is TGTGCCAGCTCACCCCGAGGTACGAACACTGAAGCTTTCTTT.